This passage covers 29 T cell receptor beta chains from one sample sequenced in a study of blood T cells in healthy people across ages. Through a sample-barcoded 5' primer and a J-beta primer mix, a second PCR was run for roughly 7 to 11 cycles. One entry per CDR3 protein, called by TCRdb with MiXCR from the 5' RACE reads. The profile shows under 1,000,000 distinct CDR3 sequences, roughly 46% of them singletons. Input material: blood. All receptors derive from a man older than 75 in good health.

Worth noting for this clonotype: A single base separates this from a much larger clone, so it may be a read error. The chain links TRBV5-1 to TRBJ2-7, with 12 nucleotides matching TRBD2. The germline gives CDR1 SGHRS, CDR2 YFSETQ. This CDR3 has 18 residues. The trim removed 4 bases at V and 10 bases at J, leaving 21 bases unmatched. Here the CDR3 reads CASSLGAETSGSSEAQYF. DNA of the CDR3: TGCGCCAGCAGCCTAGGGGCCGAGACTAGCGGGAGTAGTGAGGCCCAGTACTTC.

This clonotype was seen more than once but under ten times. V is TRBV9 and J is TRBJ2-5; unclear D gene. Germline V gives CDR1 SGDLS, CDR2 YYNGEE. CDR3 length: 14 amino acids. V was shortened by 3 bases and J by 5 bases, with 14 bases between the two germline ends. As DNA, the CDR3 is TGTGCCAGCAGCGAAGGACCGGGTACGGAGACCCAGTACTTC. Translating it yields CASSEGPGTETQYF. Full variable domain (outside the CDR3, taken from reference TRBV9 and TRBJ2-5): DSGVTQTPKHLITATGQRVTLRCSPRSGDLSVYWYQQSLDQGLQFLIQYYNGEERAKGNILERFSAQQFPDLHSELNLSSLELGDSALYFCASSEGPGTETQYFGPGTRLLVL.

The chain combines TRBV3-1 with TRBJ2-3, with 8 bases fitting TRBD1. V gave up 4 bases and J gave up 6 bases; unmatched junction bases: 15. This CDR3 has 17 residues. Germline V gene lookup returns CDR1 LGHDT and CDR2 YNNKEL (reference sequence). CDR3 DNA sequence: TGTGCCAGCAGCCTTTTTCGAGCAGGACAGGGAAGGGATACGCAGTATTTT. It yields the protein CASSLFRAGQGRDTQYF.

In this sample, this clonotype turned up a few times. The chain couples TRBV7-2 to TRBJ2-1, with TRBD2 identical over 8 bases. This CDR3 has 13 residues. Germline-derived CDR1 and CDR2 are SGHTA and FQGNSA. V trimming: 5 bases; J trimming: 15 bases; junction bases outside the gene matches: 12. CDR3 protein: CASSVEVGRARFF. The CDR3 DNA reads TGTGCCAGCAGCGTAGAGGTCGGGAGGGCACGGTTCTTC.

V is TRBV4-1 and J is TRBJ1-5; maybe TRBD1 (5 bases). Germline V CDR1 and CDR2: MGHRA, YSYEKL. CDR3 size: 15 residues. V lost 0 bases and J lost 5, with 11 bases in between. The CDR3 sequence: CASSQDLEGHQPQHF. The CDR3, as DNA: TGCGCCAGCAGCCAAGATCTAGAGGGGCATCAGCCCCAGCATTTT.

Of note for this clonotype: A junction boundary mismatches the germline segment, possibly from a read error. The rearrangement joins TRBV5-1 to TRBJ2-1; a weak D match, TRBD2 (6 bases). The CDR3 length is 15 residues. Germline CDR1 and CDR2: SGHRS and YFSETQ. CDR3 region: CASNLVLEGRHEQFF. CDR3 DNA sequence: TGCGCCAGCAACTTGGTGTTGGAGGGTCGGCATGAGCAGTTCTTC. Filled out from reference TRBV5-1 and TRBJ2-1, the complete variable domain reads KAGVTQTPRYLIKTRGQQVTLSCSPISGHRSVSWYQQTPGQGLQFLFEYFSETQRNKGNFPGRFSGRQFSNSRSEMNVSTLELGDSALYLCASNLVLEGRHEQFFGPGTRLTVL.

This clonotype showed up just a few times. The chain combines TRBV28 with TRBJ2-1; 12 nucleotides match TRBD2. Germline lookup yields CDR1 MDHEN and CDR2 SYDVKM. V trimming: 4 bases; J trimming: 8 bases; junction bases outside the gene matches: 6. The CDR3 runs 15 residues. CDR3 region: CASSYPGLAGHEQFF. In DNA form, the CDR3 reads TGTGCCAGCAGTTACCCGGGACTAGCGGGCCATGAGCAGTTCTTC.

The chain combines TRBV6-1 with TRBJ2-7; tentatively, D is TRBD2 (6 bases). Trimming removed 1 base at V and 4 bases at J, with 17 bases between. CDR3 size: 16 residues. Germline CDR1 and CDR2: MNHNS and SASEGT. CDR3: CASSEGVAATIYEQYF. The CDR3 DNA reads TGTGCCAGCAGTGAAGGGGTAGCGGCCACCATTTACGAGCAGTACTTC.

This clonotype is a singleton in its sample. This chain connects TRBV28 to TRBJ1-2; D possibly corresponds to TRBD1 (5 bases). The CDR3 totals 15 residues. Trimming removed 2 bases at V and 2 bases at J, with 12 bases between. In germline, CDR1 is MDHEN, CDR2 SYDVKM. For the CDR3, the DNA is TGTGCCAGCAGTTTAGGGGGTAGAAAAAACTATGGCTACACCTTC. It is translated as CASSLGGRKNYGYTF.

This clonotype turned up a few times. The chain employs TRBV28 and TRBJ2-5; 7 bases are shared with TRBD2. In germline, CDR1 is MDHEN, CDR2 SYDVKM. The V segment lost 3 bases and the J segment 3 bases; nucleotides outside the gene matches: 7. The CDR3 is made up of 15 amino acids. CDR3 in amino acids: CASSFFGAGEETQYF. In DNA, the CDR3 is TGTGCCAGCAGTTTCTTTGGGGCGGGAGAAGAGACCCAGTACTTC.

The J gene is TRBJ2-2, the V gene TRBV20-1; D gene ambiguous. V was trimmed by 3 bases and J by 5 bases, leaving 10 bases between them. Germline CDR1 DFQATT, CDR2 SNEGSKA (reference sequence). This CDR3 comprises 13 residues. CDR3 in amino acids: CSASESGTGELFF. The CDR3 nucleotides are TGCAGTGCTAGCGAGTCAGGTACCGGGGAGCTGTTTTTT.

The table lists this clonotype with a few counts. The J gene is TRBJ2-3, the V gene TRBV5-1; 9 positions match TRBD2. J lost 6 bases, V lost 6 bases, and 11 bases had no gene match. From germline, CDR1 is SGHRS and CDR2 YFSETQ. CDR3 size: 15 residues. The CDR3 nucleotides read TGCGCCAGCAACCCGGGACTAGCAGATGGGGATACGCAGTATTTT. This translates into CASNPGLADGDTQYF.

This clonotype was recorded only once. The CDR3 nucleotides read TGTGCCAGCAGCCCCGCGGGACTCCTATTCTACGAGCAGTTCTTC. It translates to CASSPAGLLFYEQFF. The chain joins TRBV7-2 to TRBJ2-1; the D gene is possibly TRBD2 (6 bases). V lost 5 bases, J lost 10 bases, and 21 bases lay in between. CDR3 size: 15 residues. The germline V gene has CDR1 SGHTA and CDR2 FQGNSA.

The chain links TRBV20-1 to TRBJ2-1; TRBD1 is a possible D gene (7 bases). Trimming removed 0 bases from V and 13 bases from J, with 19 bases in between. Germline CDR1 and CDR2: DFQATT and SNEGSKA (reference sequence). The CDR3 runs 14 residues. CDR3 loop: CSARDGGEQGTQFF. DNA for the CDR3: TGCAGTGCTAGAGACGGGGGAGAACAGGGGACCCAGTTCTTC.

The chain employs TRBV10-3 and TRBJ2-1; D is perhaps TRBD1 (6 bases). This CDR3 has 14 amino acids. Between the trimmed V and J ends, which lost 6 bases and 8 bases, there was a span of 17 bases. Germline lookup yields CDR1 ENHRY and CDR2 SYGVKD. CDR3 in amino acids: CAISPGQGGDEQFF. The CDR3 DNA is TGTGCCATCAGCCCCGGGCAAGGGGGTGATGAGCAGTTCTTC.

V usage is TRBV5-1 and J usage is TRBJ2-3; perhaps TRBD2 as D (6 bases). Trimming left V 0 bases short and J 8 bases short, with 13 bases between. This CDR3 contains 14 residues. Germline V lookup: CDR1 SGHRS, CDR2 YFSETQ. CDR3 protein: CASSLASGVSTQYF. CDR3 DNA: TGCGCCAGCAGCTTGGCTTCGGGAGTGAGTACGCAGTATTTT.

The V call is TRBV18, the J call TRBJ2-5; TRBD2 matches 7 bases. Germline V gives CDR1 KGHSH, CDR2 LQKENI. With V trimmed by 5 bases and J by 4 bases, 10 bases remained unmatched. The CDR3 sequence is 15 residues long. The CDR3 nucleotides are TGTGCCAGCTCAACCGGGACTACCAGTCGAGAGACCCAGTACTTC. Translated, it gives CASSTGTTSRETQYF.

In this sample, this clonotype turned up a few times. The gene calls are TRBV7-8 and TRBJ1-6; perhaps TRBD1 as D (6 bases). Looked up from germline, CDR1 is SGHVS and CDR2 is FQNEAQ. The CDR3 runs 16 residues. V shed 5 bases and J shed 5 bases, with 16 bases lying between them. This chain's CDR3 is CASSTNRVRDNSPLHF. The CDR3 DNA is TGTGCCAGCAGCACGAACAGGGTTCGGGATAATTCACCCCTCCACTTT.

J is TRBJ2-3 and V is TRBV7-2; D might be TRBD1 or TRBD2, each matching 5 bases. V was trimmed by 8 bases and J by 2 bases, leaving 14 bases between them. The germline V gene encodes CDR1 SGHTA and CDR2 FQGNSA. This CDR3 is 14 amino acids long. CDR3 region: CASLRGLSTDTQYF. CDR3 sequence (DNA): TGTGCCAGCCTCCGGGGCCTCTCCACAGATACGCAGTATTTT.

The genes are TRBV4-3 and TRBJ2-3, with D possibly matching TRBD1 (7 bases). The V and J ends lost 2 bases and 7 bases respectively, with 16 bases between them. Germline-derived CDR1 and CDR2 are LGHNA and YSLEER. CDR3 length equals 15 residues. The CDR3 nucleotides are TGCGCCAGCAGCCAACAACAGGGGAGGTCCAATACGCAGTATTTT. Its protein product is CASSQQQGRSNTQYF.

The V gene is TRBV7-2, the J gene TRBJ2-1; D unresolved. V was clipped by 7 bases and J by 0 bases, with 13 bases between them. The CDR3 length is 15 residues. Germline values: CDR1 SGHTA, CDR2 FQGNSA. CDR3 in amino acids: CASKEGSLSYNEQFF. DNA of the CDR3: TGTGCCAGCAAGGAAGGATCTCTCTCCTACAATGAGCAGTTCTTC.

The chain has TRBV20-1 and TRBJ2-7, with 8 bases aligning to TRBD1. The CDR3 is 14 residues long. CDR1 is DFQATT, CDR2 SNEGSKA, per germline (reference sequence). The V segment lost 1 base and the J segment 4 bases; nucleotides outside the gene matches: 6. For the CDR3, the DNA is TGCAGTGCTAGAGTGCCAGGGGGCCGGTACGAGCAGTACTTC. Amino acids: CSARVPGGRYEQYF.

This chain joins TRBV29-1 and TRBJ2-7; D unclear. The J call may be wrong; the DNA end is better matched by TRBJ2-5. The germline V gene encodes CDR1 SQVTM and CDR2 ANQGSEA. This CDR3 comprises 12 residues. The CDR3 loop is CSVERTQETQYF. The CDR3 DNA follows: TGCAGCGTTGAACGGACGCAAGAGACCCAGTACTTC.

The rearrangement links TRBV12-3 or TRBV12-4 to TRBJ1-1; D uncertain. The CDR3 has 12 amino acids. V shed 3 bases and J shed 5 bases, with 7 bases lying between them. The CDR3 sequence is CASSFLATEAFF. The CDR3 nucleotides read TGTGCCAGCAGTTTTCTAGCGACTGAAGCTTTCTTT.

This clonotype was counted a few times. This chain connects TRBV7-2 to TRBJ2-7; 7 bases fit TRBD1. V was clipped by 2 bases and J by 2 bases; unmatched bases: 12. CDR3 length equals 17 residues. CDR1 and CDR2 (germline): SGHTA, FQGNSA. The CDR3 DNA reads TGTGCCAGCAGCTTATCCTTCCCGGGACAGAGAGCCTACGAGCAGTACTTC. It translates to CASSLSFPGQRAYEQYF. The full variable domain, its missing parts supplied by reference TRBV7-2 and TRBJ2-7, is GAGVSQSPSNKVTEKGKDVELRCDPISGHTALYWYRQSLGQGLEFLIYFQGNSAPDKSGLPSDRFSAERTGGSVSTLTIQRTQQEDSAVYLCASSLSFPGQRAYEQYFGPGTRLTVT.

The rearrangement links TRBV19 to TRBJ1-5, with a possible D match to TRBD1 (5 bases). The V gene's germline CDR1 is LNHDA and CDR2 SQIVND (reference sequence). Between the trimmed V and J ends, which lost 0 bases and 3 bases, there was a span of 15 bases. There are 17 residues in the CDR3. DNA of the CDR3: TGTGCCAGTAGTATAGATCGGACGGCCAGGGCCAATCAGCCCCAGCATTTT. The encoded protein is CASSIDRTARANQPQHF.

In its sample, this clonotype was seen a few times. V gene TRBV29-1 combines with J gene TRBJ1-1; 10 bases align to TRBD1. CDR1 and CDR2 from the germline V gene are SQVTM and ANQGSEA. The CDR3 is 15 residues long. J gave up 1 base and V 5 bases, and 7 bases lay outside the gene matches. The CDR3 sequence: CSVWGGQGTNTEAFF. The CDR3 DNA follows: TGCAGCGTTTGGGGGGGACAGGGGACGAACACTGAAGCTTTCTTT.

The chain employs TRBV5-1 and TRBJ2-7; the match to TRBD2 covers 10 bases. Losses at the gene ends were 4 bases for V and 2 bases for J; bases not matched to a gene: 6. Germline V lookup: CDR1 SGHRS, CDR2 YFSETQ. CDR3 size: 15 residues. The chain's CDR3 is CASSPKREGPYEQYF. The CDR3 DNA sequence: TGCGCCAGCAGCCCAAAGCGGGAGGGCCCCTACGAGCAGTACTTC.

CDR3 protein: CSARDLGGGRDEQYF. The CDR3 bases are TGCAGTGCTAGAGACTTGGGCGGGGGGCGCGACGAGCAGTACTTC. The J gene is TRBJ2-5, the V gene TRBV20-1, with 8 bases matching TRBD2. The J call could be wrong; TRBJ2-7 is a better fit for the DNA end. This CDR3 has 15 residues. Looked up from germline, CDR1 is DFQATT and CDR2 is SNEGSKA (reference sequence).